The source of this T cell receptor beta chain is a study of blood T cell repertoires in COVID-19. About the research overall: Specimens from acute and convalescent COVID-19 originated in the United States, Italy and Spain. Nucleic acid was either cDNA or gDNA, and it came from T cells, B-cell-depleted T cells, or PBMCs.

Trimming cost V 5 bases and J 5 bases, with 24 bases left between them. Germline V CDR1 and CDR2: MRHNA, SNTAGT. This CDR3 is built from 17 residues. Assay: immunoSEQ multiplex PCR; the TCRdb copy retains only in-frame clones and omits some. The table includes some 97,000 clones, about 90% detected once. Specimen: peripheral blood. The sequence was collected from a human donor in a cohort sampled during active COVID-19. V gene TRBV6-4 combines with J gene TRBJ2-5; TRBD2 might be the D (5 bases). CDR3 in DNA: TGTGCCAGCAGTATGAGGGAAGCCCCAAGTGGCCGTGAGACCCAGTACTTC. Translating it yields CASSMREAPSGRETQYF.